The source of this TCR beta chain is a study of T cells in localized non-small cell lung cancer. Overall study findings and caveats: It remains possible that heterogeneity exists, since only one tumor region was sequenced. Peak T cell clonality was found in uninvolved adjacent lung, exceeding tumor. In adjacent lung, a median roughly 60 of the top 100 tumor clones were found.

The data were produced by immunoSEQ multiplex PCR, yet TCRdb's version contains in-frame clones alone and is incomplete. The repertoire holds under 30,000 clones, 89% seen once, with about 9.3% in the top ten. As regards this clone: The antigen is unknown.

The sequencing used peripheral blood, collected before any cancer treatment. The clonotype was recovered from a woman aged 35-70 years with stage I lung adenocarcinoma.

The CDR3 coding sequence is TGTGCCAGCAGTTCCCTCTTCAGGGGGGATACTGAAGCTTTCTTT. Encoded protein: CASSSLFRGDTEAFF. V is TRBV28 and J is TRBJ1-1, with 7 bases aligning to TRBD1. The ends lost 4 bases at V and 5 bases at J; junction bases unmatched: 10. This CDR3 is 15 amino acids long. Germline loops: CDR1 MDHEN, CDR2 SYDVKM.